This entry lists 29 T cell receptor beta chains sequenced from one sample in a study of T-cell memory formation after mild COVID-19. MiXCR was run by TCRdb on the 5' RACE reads, yielding one entry per CDR3 protein. The table shows about 130,000 distinct CDR3 sequences, with approximately 6.2% occurring only once. The sample was PBMCs or a T cell subset sorted from them (not recorded which). The receptors derive from an adult woman who had mild COVID-19 (a few samples of this study predate the infection). Cell type and time point are not known.

The rearrangement uses TRBV29-1 and TRBJ2-7; 8 nucleotides match TRBD1. After removal of 6 bases from V and 0 bases from J, the junction contained 7 bases not matched to a gene. This CDR3 has 14 residues. From germline, CDR1 is SQVTM and CDR2 ANQGSEA. This CDR3 reads CSVATGGNSYEQYF. CDR3 sequence (DNA): TGCAGCGTGGCCACAGGGGGAAACTCCTACGAGCAGTACTTC.

V gene TRBV5-1 combines with J gene TRBJ2-5, with 14 bases identical to TRBD2. The germline gives CDR1 SGHRS, CDR2 YFSETQ. The junction had 12 bases not matched to a gene; V was cut back by 3 bases and J by 5 bases. The CDR3 length is 18 residues. The CDR3 nucleotides read TGCGCCAGCAGCTCGGGACTAGCGGGGGACAACGGAAGGGAGACCCAGTACTTC. It encodes CASSSGLAGDNGRETQYF.

This clonotype was found a few times. The chain carries TRBV4-1 and TRBJ2-2, with TRBD2 identical over 12 bases. Germline loops: CDR1 MGHRA, CDR2 YSYEKL. After removal of 3 bases from V and 4 bases from J, the junction contained 3 bases not matched to a gene. The CDR3 runs 16 residues. The CDR3 here is CASSHLGLAGTGELFF. The CDR3 bases are TGCGCCAGCAGCCATTTGGGACTAGCGGGCACCGGGGAGCTGTTTTTT.

V gene TRBV7-2 combines with J gene TRBJ2-7; D is unclear. The germline V and J ends were trimmed by 5 bases and 5 bases, with 7 bases remaining between them. The CDR3 is 11 amino acids. Germline V gene sequence: CDR1 SGHTA, CDR2 FQGNSA. The CDR3 DNA is TGTGCCAGCAGCCTCTACCACGAGCAGTACTTC. This translates into CASSLYHEQYF. The full variable domain, with the rest looked up from reference TRBV7-2 and TRBJ2-7, is GAGVSQSPSNKVTEKGKDVELRCDPISGHTALYWYRQSLGQGLEFLIYFQGNSAPDKSGLPSDRFSAERTGGSVSTLTIQRTQQEDSAVYLCASSLYHEQYFGPGTRLTVT.

In its sample, this clonotype was seen a few times. The chain links TRBV7-2 to TRBJ1-2; maybe TRBD1 (6 bases). Trimming shortened V by 11 bases and J by 3 bases, and 16 bases separated the two germline ends. The CDR3 is 13 residues long. CDR1 and CDR2 from the germline V gene are SGHTA and FQGNSA. CDR3 DNA: TGTGCCTTGCTAGGGGGTAACGACTATGGCTACACCTTC. Translating gives CALLGGNDYGYTF.

This clonotype has a count of ten or more. The rearrangement links TRBV4-2 to TRBJ2-5; 7 bases are a match to TRBD1. The germline V gene encodes CDR1 LGHNA and CDR2 YNFKEQ. Trimming removed 4 bases from V and 1 base from J; junction bases left unmatched: 15. The CDR3 has 18 amino acids. The CDR3 DNA reads TGTGCCAGCAGCCTGTACAGGGGACCCCAAGGTGGCCAAGAGACCCAGTACTTC. The encoded protein is CASSLYRGPQGGQETQYF.

In its sample, this clonotype was seen many times. The chain links TRBV20-1 to TRBJ2-2; D could derive from TRBD1 or TRBD2 (5 bases each). This CDR3 region has 13 residues. Trimming shortened V by 3 bases and J by 5 bases, and 10 bases separated the two germline ends. Germline V gene lookup returns CDR1 DFQATT and CDR2 SNEGSKA (reference sequence). The CDR3 DNA follows: TGCAGTGCTAGGGGGACCGGAACCGGGGAGCTGTTTTTT. It specifies CSARGTGTGELFF.

This clonotype was seen a handful of times. The chain joins TRBV3-1 to TRBJ1-1; D is ambiguous. Trimming stripped 6 bases from V and 6 bases from J, with 8 bases between. Germline CDR1 is LGHDT and CDR2 is YNNKEL (reference sequence). The CDR3 is 11 amino acids. The CDR3 reads CASRVGSEAFF. Here the CDR3 DNA reads TGTGCCAGCAGGGTCGGCTCTGAAGCTTTCTTT.

There are many counts of this clonotype. The chain has TRBV7-2 and TRBJ2-7; D is possibly TRBD2 (6 bases). In germline, CDR1 is SGHTA, CDR2 FQGNSA. This CDR3 contains 15 residues. Between the trimmed V and J ends, which lost 0 bases and 2 bases, there was a span of 11 bases. Written as DNA, the CDR3 is TGTGCCAGCAGCTTAGCGGGAGGTACCGCCTACGAGCAGTACTTC. Translation: CASSLAGGTAYEQYF. Filled out from reference TRBV7-2 and TRBJ2-7, the complete variable domain reads GAGVSQSPSNKVTEKGKDVELRCDPISGHTALYWYRQSLGQGLEFLIYFQGNSAPDKSGLPSDRFSAERTGGSVSTLTIQRTQQEDSAVYLCASSLAGGTAYEQYFGPGTRLTVT.

This clonotype has just a few counts. The genes are TRBV5-4 and TRBJ1-2, with D possibly being TRBD1 (5 bases). From germline, CDR1 is SGHNT and CDR2 YYREEE (reference sequence). V gave up 5 bases and J gave up 3 bases, with 14 bases separating them. This CDR3 is built from 14 residues. CDR3 sequence (DNA): TGTGCCAGCAGACGTCCGGCGGGGGACTATGGCTACACCTTC. The encoded protein is CASRRPAGDYGYTF. Variable domain in full (rest from reference TRBV5-4 and TRBJ1-2): ETGVTQSPTHLIKTRGQQVTLRCSSQSGHNTVSWYQQALGQGPQFIFQYYREEENGRGNFPPRFSGLQFPNYSSELNVNALELDDSALYLCASRRPAGDYGYTFGSGTRLTVV.

The V gene is TRBV7-2, the J gene TRBJ2-5; 7 bases are a match to TRBD1. The V and J ends lost 3 bases and 5 bases, in that order; junction bases with no gene match: 3. Per the germline V gene, CDR1 is SGHTA and CDR2 is FQGNSA. This CDR3 has 13 residues. CDR3 sequence (DNA): TGTGCCAGCAGCTTGACAGGGTGGGAGACCCAGTACTTC. Translated: CASSLTGWETQYF.

This clonotype was counted between two and nine times. The gene calls are TRBV7-9 and TRBJ1-2; the D is unclear. V lost 5 bases, J lost 4 bases, and 8 bases lay in between. The germline V gene encodes CDR1 SEHNR and CDR2 FQNEAQ (reference sequence). The CDR3 spans 12 residues. In DNA, the CDR3 is TGTGCCAGCAGCCAGGACTTCTATGGCTACACCTTC. As protein: CASSQDFYGYTF.

The rearrangement links TRBV4-2 to TRBJ2-4, with TRBD1 as a possible D gene (6 bases). The CDR3 consists of 16 residues. Germline assignment: CDR1 LGHNA and CDR2 YNFKEQ. V was shortened by 8 bases and J by 6 bases, with 23 bases between the two germline ends. The chain's CDR3 is CASGFRGSRLRNIQYF. CDR3 DNA: TGTGCCAGCGGGTTCAGGGGATCGAGACTTAGAAACATTCAGTACTTC.

The chain employs TRBV18 and TRBJ1-3; D gene uncertain. The CDR3 covers 13 residues. Germline V gives CDR1 KGHSH, CDR2 LQKENI. Trimming took 4 bases from V and 0 from J, leaving 4 bases between them. The CDR3 region has the DNA TGTGCCAGCTCACAAGTCTCTGGAAACACCATATATTTT. It is translated as CASSQVSGNTIYF.

This clonotype was seen only a few times. The rearrangement links TRBV7-7 to TRBJ2-3; 7 positions match TRBD2. There are 14 residues in the CDR3. Trimming cost V 8 bases and J 1 base; bases outside gene matches: 6. Looked up from germline, CDR1 is SSHAT and CDR2 is FNYEAQ (reference sequence). Here the CDR3 DNA reads TGTGCCAGCGGCCGGGGGGAGGGCACAGATACGCAGTATTTT. Translation gives CASGRGEGTDTQYF.

The chain carries TRBV20-1 and TRBJ1-4, with D unclear. CDR1 is DFQATT, CDR2 SNEGSKA, per germline (reference sequence). The CDR3 extends over 11 amino acids. The ends were cut back, 8 bases at V and 7 bases at J, with 11 bases in the middle. For the CDR3, the DNA is TGCAGTCCTAAGTCAGGTGAAAAACTGTTTTTT. Protein sequence: CSPKSGEKLFF.

The chain carries TRBV24-1 and TRBJ2-1; TRBD1 matches at 7 bases. V shed 1 base, J shed 8 bases, and the junction held 4 bases outside the gene matches. CDR3 length equals 14 residues. The germline V gene has CDR1 KGHDR and CDR2 SFDVKD. DNA for the CDR3: TGTGCCACCAGTGATTTAAGGACAGGCCATGAGCAGTTCTTC. It yields the protein CATSDLRTGHEQFF.

This chain uses TRBV7-9 with TRBJ1-2; TRBD1 is a possible D gene (6 bases). The CDR3 is 13 residues long. From germline, CDR1 is SEHNR and CDR2 FQNEAQ (reference sequence). V was trimmed by 7 bases and J by 6 bases, leaving 15 bases between them. The DNA of the CDR3 is TGTGCCAGCACCCCAGCGGGGGCCCATGGCTACACCTTC. It codes for CASTPAGAHGYTF.

The rearrangement joins TRBV20-1 to TRBJ1-6; TRBD1 aligns across 8 bases. J was trimmed by 7 bases and V by 4 bases; bases with no gene match: 9. Germline V CDR1 and CDR2: DFQATT, SNEGSKA (reference sequence). CDR3 length equals 15 residues. CDR3 region: CSATDRVIGNSPLHF. The CDR3 nucleotides read TGCAGTGCTACGGACAGGGTCATAGGGAATTCACCCCTCCACTTT.

This clonotype was observed at least ten times. J is TRBJ1-1 and V is TRBV7-9; D call uncertain. CDR3 length: 15 amino acids. Germline values: CDR1 SEHNR, CDR2 FQNEAQ (reference sequence). The V gene lost 5 bases and the J gene lost 1 base, with 14 bases spanning the gap. The chain's CDR3 is CASSQIFVRNTEAFF. Here the CDR3 DNA reads TGTGCCAGCAGCCAAATTTTTGTGCGGAACACTGAAGCTTTCTTT.

Turning to this clonotype: The conserved closing phenylalanine or tryptophan is absent in this CDR3, likely reflecting a read error. This sequence joins TRBV27 and TRBJ2-1; 9 bases are shared with TRBD2. The CDR3 extends over 15 amino acids. The trim removed 3 bases at V and 7 bases at J, leaving 7 bases unmatched. Germline assignment: CDR1 MNHEY and CDR2 SMNVEV (reference sequence). DNA of the CDR3: TGTGCCAGCAGTTTGGCGGGAGGGGCGACGAATGAGCAGTTCTCC. Protein: CASSLAGGATNEQFS.

This clonotype was observed a handful of times. This rearrangement joins TRBV4-1 to TRBJ1-3; D is uncertain. This CDR3 contains 16 residues. V was trimmed by 0 bases and J by 0 bases, leaving 9 bases between them. CDR1 and CDR2 (germline): MGHRA, YSYEKL. DNA of the CDR3: TGCGCCAGCAGCCAAGATGACTCTAGCTCTGGAAACACCATATATTTT. Translating gives CASSQDDSSSGNTIYF.

This clonotype was picked up many times. V gene TRBV7-2 combines with J gene TRBJ2-3; 8 nucleotides line up with TRBD2. Germline V lookup: CDR1 SGHTA, CDR2 FQGNSA. Trimming at V came to 1 base and at J to 4 bases, leaving 10 bases not matched to a gene. This CDR3 region has 17 residues. The CDR3 reads CASSLGRLGRASDTQYF. CDR3 DNA: TGTGCCAGCAGCTTAGGGAGACTCGGGAGGGCCTCAGATACGCAGTATTTT.

The V gene is TRBV27, the J gene TRBJ1-2, with 7 bases that match TRBD1. The ends lost 2 bases at V and 7 bases at J; junction bases unmatched: 4. Germline assignment: CDR1 MNHEY and CDR2 SMNVEV (reference sequence). CDR3 size: 13 residues. The CDR3 reads CASSLEGGAGYTF. The CDR3, as DNA: TGTGCCAGCAGTTTAGAAGGGGGCGCTGGCTACACCTTC.

The sample holds a few counts of this clonotype. The chain couples TRBV20-1 to TRBJ2-3; 9 bases agree with TRBD1. Germline lookup yields CDR1 DFQATT and CDR2 SNEGSKA (reference sequence). The V and J ends lost 1 base and 1 base, in that order; junction bases with no gene match: 0. The CDR3 extends over 14 amino acids. The CDR3 here is CSARGQGGTDTQYF. CDR3 DNA sequence: TGCAGTGCTAGAGGACAGGGGGGCACAGATACGCAGTATTTT.

V usage is TRBV5-1 and J usage is TRBJ2-7, with D perhaps given as TRBD1 or TRBD2 (5 bases each). Germline CDR1 reads SGHRS; CDR2 reads YFSETQ. V dropped 7 bases and J dropped 2 bases, with 19 bases sitting between them. The CDR3 loop spans 15 amino acids. In nucleotides, the CDR3 is TGCGCCAGCGGACACTCCGGGGACCGCACCTACGAGCAGTACTTC. Its translation is CASGHSGDRTYEQYF.

This clonotype was counted only a few times. This rearrangement joins TRBV3-1 to TRBJ2-1, with TRBD1 matching over 12 bases. The V gene end was trimmed by 5 bases and the J gene end by 4 bases; junction bases not matched to a gene: 3. The CDR3 is 15 residues long. Germline V lookup: CDR1 LGHDT, CDR2 YNNKEL (reference sequence). The CDR3 region is CASSWDRGRYNEQFF. The DNA of the CDR3 is TGTGCCAGCAGCTGGGACAGGGGGCGTTACAATGAGCAGTTCTTC.

The J gene is TRBJ1-2, the V gene TRBV20-1; D is perhaps TRBD1 (5 bases). Trimming took off 0 bases at V and 3 bases at J, with 8 bases between the two ends. This CDR3 spans 13 amino acids. Germline V gives CDR1 DFQATT, CDR2 SNEGSKA (reference sequence). The CDR3 coding sequence is TGCAGTGCTAGAGATAACAGGCACTATGGCTACACCTTC. This encodes CSARDNRHYGYTF.

This clonotype occurred once. The V call is TRBV9, the J call TRBJ2-2, with D possibly matching TRBD2 (6 bases). Germline CDR1 is SGDLS and CDR2 is YYNGEE. The CDR3 covers 14 residues. V lost 4 bases and J lost 1, with 8 bases in between. CDR3 DNA: TGTGCCAGCAGCATTAGCGGGAACACCGGGGAGCTGTTTTTT. This translates into CASSISGNTGELFF.